One sample yielded the 22 T cell receptor beta chains listed below, sequenced in a study of control samples from healthy donors and cancer patients. The repertoire was sequenced with immunoSEQ multiplex PCR; TCRdb's copy has only in-frame clones and lacks some. The data contain roughly 80,000 clones, roughly 90% of them singletons. The sample was blood. Receptors originate from a man in his fifties or sixties in good health.

There are a few counts of this clone. The sample holds other DNA sequences that translate to the same CDR3. The rearrangement joins TRBV12-3 or TRBV12-4 to TRBJ2-1; D gene ambiguous. The CDR3 is 11 amino acids. Trimming pared 3 bases from V and 8 bases from J, leaving 5 bases between. DNA for the CDR3: TGTGCCAGCAGTTTTGCCGATGAGCAGTTCTTC. Translation: CASSFADEQFF.

This chain connects TRBV29-1 to TRBJ2-5; weak D call: TRBD2 (6 bases). Germline V lookup: CDR1 SQVTM, CDR2 ANQGSEA. Trimming removed 5 bases from V and 4 bases from J, with 11 bases in between. This CDR3 contains 12 residues. In DNA form, the CDR3 reads TGCAGCGTTCGACTAGTCCGAGAGACCCAGTACTTC. It yields the protein CSVRLVRETQYF.

The chain links TRBV7-2 to TRBJ2-6; D remains unclear. Per the germline V gene, CDR1 is SGHTA and CDR2 is FQGNSA. The CDR3 covers 15 residues. V dropped 2 bases and J dropped 2 bases, with 7 bases sitting between them. The CDR3 region has the DNA TGTGCCAGCAGCTTAAGGGAAGCTGGGGCCAACGTCCTGACTTTC. The encoded protein is CASSLREAGANVLTF.

The chain is built from TRBV6-5 and TRBJ1-3; D is unclear. The length of the CDR3 is 15 residues. CDR1 is MNHEY and CDR2 is SVGAGI in the germline V gene. The ends were cut back, 4 bases at V and 2 bases at J, with 12 bases in the middle. The CDR3 coding sequence is TGTGCCAGCAGTTGGGAGAAACGGACTGGAAACACCATATATTTT. Its translation is CASSWEKRTGNTIYF.

Only a few counts were recorded for this clone. The chain couples TRBV5-1 to TRBJ1-1; tentative D call: TRBD1 (5 bases). The CDR3 spans 16 residues. V dropped 0 bases and J dropped 0 bases, with 12 bases sitting between them. From germline, CDR1 is SGHRS and CDR2 YFSETQ. CDR3 sequence: CASSLAGVGMNTEAFF. CDR3 DNA: TGCGCCAGCAGCTTGGCGGGGGTGGGGATGAACACTGAAGCTTTCTTT. The full variable domain, completed using reference TRBV5-1 and TRBJ1-1, is KAGVTQTPRYLIKTRGQQVTLSCSPISGHRSVSWYQQTPGQGLQFLFEYFSETQRNKGNFPGRFSGRQFSNSRSEMNVSTLELGDSALYLCASSLAGVGMNTEAFFGQGTRLTVV.

The chain employs TRBV25-1 and TRBJ1-1, with a tentative D call TRBD1 (5 bases). The CDR3 is 13 residues long. V gave up 9 bases and J gave up 3 bases, with 14 bases separating them. The V gene's germline CDR1 is MGHDK and CDR2 SYGVNS. CDR3 region: CASGLPGYTEAFF. CDR3 coding DNA: TGTGCCAGTGGACTCCCAGGGTACACTGAAGCTTTCTTT.

The chain has TRBV3-1 (or the pseudogene TRBV3-2) and TRBJ1-1, with D perhaps TRBD1 (6 bases). CDR1 LGHDT and CDR2 YNNKEL come from the germline V gene (reference sequence). V lost 1 base to trimming and J lost 13 bases, with 10 bases between them. This CDR3 spans 11 amino acids. Here the CDR3 reads CASSQGGHVFF. The CDR3 bases are TGTGCCAGCAGCCAAGGGGGACACGTTTTCTTT.

To note about this clone: One end of the junction varies from germline; a read error may be responsible. The CDR3 region has the DNA TGTGCCAGCAGCCACGGACTAGCGGGGGAGAGCCAGTACTTC. It specifies CASSHGLAGESQYF. The rearrangement uses TRBV7-3 and TRBJ2-5, with TRBD2 matching over 13 bases. This CDR3 spans 14 amino acids. Germline CDR1 is SGHTA and CDR2 is FQGTGA.

The chain uses TRBV2 and TRBJ1-4; D gene unclear. This CDR3 contains 14 residues. The germline V gene has CDR1 SNHLY and CDR2 FYNNEI. V was clipped by 2 bases and J by 8 bases, with 12 bases between them. In DNA, the CDR3 is TGTGCCAGCAGTGAACTGGAGATACGGGAAAAACTGTTTTTT. It encodes CASSELEIREKLFF. The full variable domain, its missing parts supplied by reference TRBV2 and TRBJ1-4, is EPEVTQTPSHQVTQMGQEVILRCVPISNHLYFYWYRQILGQKVEFLVSFYNNEISEKSEIFDDQFSVERPDGSNFTLKIRSTKLEDSAMYFCASSELEIREKLFFGSGTQLSVL.

The chain recombines TRBV7-9 with TRBJ2-1, with D possibly TRBD2 on 5 matching bases. CDR3 size: 15 residues. Germline CDR1 is SEHNR and CDR2 is FQNEAQ (reference sequence). V gave up 8 bases and J gave up 8 bases, with 22 bases separating them. The CDR3 region has the DNA TGTGCCAGCCGGATGACGGTCGGGGTTCAGGATGAGCAGTTCTTC. Protein: CASRMTVGVQDEQFF.

The V gene is TRBV6-5, the J gene TRBJ1-3, with D unresolved. Germline V gene lookup returns CDR1 MNHEY and CDR2 SVGAGI. The CDR3 is made up of 15 amino acids. Trimming took off 6 bases at V and 3 bases at J, with 15 bases between the two ends. The CDR3, as DNA: TGTGCCAGCAGGGCATCCTCGGAAGGTGGAAACACCATATATTTT. Its protein product is CASRASSEGGNTIYF.

This chain joins TRBV3-1 (or the pseudogene TRBV3-2) and TRBJ2-5, with 13 bases fitting TRBD2. Germline-derived CDR1 and CDR2 are LGHDT and YNNKEL (reference sequence). The CDR3 sequence is 18 residues long. V trimming: 1 base; J trimming: 5 bases; junction bases outside the gene matches: 10. The CDR3, as DNA: TGTGCCAGCAGCCAAGGGGGACTAGCGGGAACTTTACGGGAGACCCAGTACTTC. Its translation is CASSQGGLAGTLRETQYF.

The rearrangement links TRBV6-5 to TRBJ2-5; TRBD1 aligns across 7 bases. The ends lost 5 bases at V and 5 bases at J; junction bases unmatched: 8. This CDR3 spans 14 amino acids. CDR1 and CDR2 from the germline V gene are MNHEY and SVGAGI. Here the CDR3 DNA reads TGTGCCAGCAGTCAAACAGGGGATGGCGAGACCCAGTACTTC. It specifies CASSQTGDGETQYF.

The rearrangement joins TRBV7-9 to TRBJ1-4; D unclear. Per the germline V gene, CDR1 is SEHNR and CDR2 is FQNEAQ (reference sequence). V was trimmed by 5 bases and J by 7 bases, leaving 17 bases between them. The CDR3 runs to 15 residues. The CDR3 bases are TGTGCCAGCAGCCGGGCGGGAGTCGACGGTGAAAAACTGTTTTTT. Encoded protein: CASSRAGVDGEKLFF. The full variable domain, in which reference TRBV7-9 and TRBJ1-4 provide the parts outside the CDR3, is DTGVSQNPRHKITKRGQNVTFRCDPISEHNRLYWYRQTLGQGPEFLTYFQNEAQLEKSRLLSDRFSAERPKGSFSTLEIQRTEQGDSAMYLCASSRAGVDGEKLFFGSGTQLSVL.

V is TRBV15 and J is TRBJ2-1, with D uncertain. Per the germline V gene, CDR1 is LNHNV and CDR2 is YYDKDF (reference sequence). V lost 0 bases, J lost 5 bases, and 14 bases lay in between. The CDR3 runs to 16 residues. CDR3 amino acids: CATSRDETGKDNEQFF. Here the CDR3 DNA reads TGTGCCACCAGCAGAGACGAGACTGGGAAAGACAATGAGCAGTTCTTC.

The chain has TRBV6-5 and TRBJ2-6; 7 bases fit TRBD2. Germline V gene data show CDR1 as MNHEY and CDR2 as SVGAGI. Trimming cost V 6 bases and J 0 bases; bases outside gene matches: 2. This CDR3 has 15 amino acids. The CDR3 nucleotides are TGTGCCAGCAGAACGGGGGGCTCTGGGGCCAACGTCCTGACTTTC. This gives the protein CASRTGGSGANVLTF.

This clone occurred once. The V gene is TRBV30, the J gene TRBJ1-1, with TRBD1 as a possible D gene (5 bases). In germline, CDR1 is GTSNPN, CDR2 SVGIG (reference sequence). V was cut by 3 bases and J by 2 bases, with 10 bases left in between. The CDR3 has 13 residues. CDR3 DNA sequence: TGTGCCTGGAGATCGGGACCCAACACTGAAGCTTTCTTT. Protein: CAWRSGPNTEAFF.

The V gene is TRBV27, the J gene TRBJ1-6, with no clear D. Trimming took off 3 bases at V and 10 bases at J, with 10 bases between the two ends. The CDR3 is 13 amino acids. Germline CDR1 reads MNHEY; CDR2 reads SMNVEV (reference sequence). CDR3 nucleotide sequence: TGTGCCAGCAGTTTGGGGAGTTGGTCACCCCTCCACTTT. Its translation: CASSLGSWSPLHF.

The chain uses TRBV6-5 and TRBJ2-1, with D uncertain. V was clipped by 5 bases and J by 8 bases, with 10 bases between them. This CDR3 spans 12 amino acids. In germline, CDR1 is MNHEY, CDR2 SVGAGI. CDR3 amino acids: CASSNQADEQFF. Here the CDR3 DNA reads TGTGCCAGCAGTAATCAAGCCGATGAGCAGTTCTTC.

The chain links TRBV4-2 to TRBJ2-5, with D perhaps TRBD1 or TRBD2 (5 bases each). V was clipped by 0 bases and J by 5 bases, with 10 bases between them. Germline loops: CDR1 LGHNA, CDR2 YNFKEQ. The CDR3 covers 14 residues. The CDR3 sequence: CASSQDLGDETQYF. The CDR3 nucleotides read TGTGCCAGCAGCCAAGATCTAGGGGACGAGACCCAGTACTTC.

The CDR3 DNA reads TGTGCCAGCAGCCGAAGACTGTCGGATGGCTACACCTTC. Protein: CASSRRLSDGYTF. The V call is TRBV14, the J call TRBJ1-2; the D is unclear. Germline CDR1 reads SGHDN; CDR2 reads FVKESK. Trimming removed 4 bases from V and 6 bases from J, with 12 bases in between. The CDR3 consists of 13 residues.

This chain connects TRBV2 to TRBJ2-3; D not resolved. The V gene's germline CDR1 is SNHLY and CDR2 FYNNEI. The V and J ends lost 5 bases and 3 bases respectively, with 9 bases between them. The CDR3 runs to 13 residues. As DNA, the CDR3 is TGTGCCAGCAGTAACGCCGGGACAGATACGCAGTATTTT. It yields the protein CASSNAGTDTQYF.